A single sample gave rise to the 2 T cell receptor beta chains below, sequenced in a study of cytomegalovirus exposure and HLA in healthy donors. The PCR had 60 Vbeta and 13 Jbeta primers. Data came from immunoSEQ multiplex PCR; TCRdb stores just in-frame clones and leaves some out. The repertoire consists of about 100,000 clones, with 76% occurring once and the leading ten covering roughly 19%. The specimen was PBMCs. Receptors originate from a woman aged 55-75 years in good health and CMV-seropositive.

DNA for the CDR3: TGTGCCAGCAGCCCGGGACTAGTCAGTGAGCAGTTCTTC. Its protein product is CASSPGLVSEQFF. The chain carries TRBV2 and TRBJ2-1, with 8 bases identical to TRBD2. Germline-derived CDR1 and CDR2 are SNHLY and FYNNEI. The V gene end was trimmed by 6 bases and the J gene end by 9 bases; junction bases not matched to a gene: 7. The CDR3 sequence is 13 residues long.

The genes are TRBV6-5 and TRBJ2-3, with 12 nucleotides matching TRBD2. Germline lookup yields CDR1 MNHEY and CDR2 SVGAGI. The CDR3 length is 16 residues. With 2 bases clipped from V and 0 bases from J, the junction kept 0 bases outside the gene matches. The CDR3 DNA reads TGTGCCAGCAGTTACGGGACTAGCGGGAGCACAGATACGCAGTATTTT. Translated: CASSYGTSGSTDTQYF.